The entry below gives a single T cell receptor beta chain sequence along with its context. Its specificity is unknown. The CDR3 runs to 13 residues. Trimming cost V 3 bases and J 11 bases, with 14 bases left between them. Data came from immunoSEQ multiplex PCR; TCRdb stores just in-frame clones and leaves some out. The data hold 150,000 to 200,000 clones, with around 87% observed a single time. The sample originates from a study of T cell responses to AZD1222 COVID-19 vaccine. General study results and limits: It should be noted that donors were predominantly white British and more often female, and clonal diversity was possibly underestimated. Regions 160-218 and 743-854 dominated among vaccine-associated CD4 TCRs spanning spike. Reportedly, nearly half the spike-specific TCRs target unmutated variant regions.

The source of this sequence is an adult in good health. The V call is TRBV12-3 or TRBV12-4, the J call TRBJ1-5; weak D call: TRBD1 (5 bases). This specimen consisted of peripheral blood, obtained on day 0 of AZD1222 vaccination. The CDR3: CASSFVVQGAQHF. The CDR3 DNA sequence: TGTGCCAGCAGTTTCGTTGTCCAGGGAGCCCAGCATTTT.